This TCR beta chain derives from a study of vaccination and CD4 T cells after COVID-19. Study background: Nasal swab PCR identified SARS-CoV-2 in the convalescent patients, of whom roughly 9 were mild and one severe.

Sample treatment: approximately nine-day PBMC culture with coronavirus spike peptide pools or control peptides (ViraFEST assay). Positive PCR dates ranged from March to December 2020; these dates predated US Alpha, Beta and Delta variants. IL-2 (roughly 10 IU/ml) and peptide pools (about 9.4 ug/ml) were added to cultures of approximately 2.2 million PBMCs per well. CDR1 SGHTA and CDR2 FQGNSA come from the germline V gene. The germline V and J ends were trimmed by 1 base and 2 bases, with 6 bases remaining between them. The CDR3 consists of 13 residues. About this clonotype: Antigen: not known.

Oncomine TCR Beta short-read sequencing was applied to DNA from cultured CD4+ T cells. Investigators isolated genomic DNA from cultured CD4+ T cells. TCRdb processed the PCR reads anew with MiXCR; each CDR3 protein has one entry. The sample has approximately 20,000 distinct CDR3 sequences; roughly 31% are singletons. The chain recombines TRBV7-2 with TRBJ2-7; D remains ambiguous. This clonotype was obtained from a human donor with COVID-19. The sequencing sample was made of cultured CD4+ T cells from blood. The CDR3 sequence: CASSLEPTYEQYF. The CDR3 region has the DNA TGTGCCAGCAGCTTAGAACCTACCTACGAGCAGTACTTC.